This T cell receptor (beta chain) stems from a study of T cell responses to AZD1222 COVID-19 vaccine. The protocol was immunoSEQ multiplex PCR, while the TCRdb copy is restricted to in-frame clones and leaves out a portion. The top ten clones hold 7.5% of a sample with around 100,000 clones, roughly 91% of them seen once. To note about this clone: The antigen is undetermined.

The study's findings and limits: Most donors were white British, females outnumbered males, and clonal diversity was possibly underestimated.

This receptor was taken from an adult in good health. The sample in question was peripheral blood, obtained on day 0 of AZD1222 vaccination.

Here the CDR3 DNA reads TGTGCCAGCAGCTTAGGGCGACGGGGGGGTCTCGAGACCCAGTACTTC. As protein: CASSLGRRGGLETQYF. J is TRBJ2-5 and V is TRBV7-6; 8 bases match TRBD2. This CDR3 is 16 amino acids long. V was pared by 1 base and J by 5 bases, with 9 bases of the junction left unmatched. The germline V gene encodes CDR1 SGHVS and CDR2 FNYEAQ.